These 16 T cell receptor beta chains were all obtained from the same sample, sequenced in a study of PD-1 blockade in mismatch repair-deficient tumors. The assay was immunoSEQ multiplex PCR, and TCRdb's table has in-frame clones only and misses some. This table holds 40,000 to 60,000 clones, about 84% found once. The sequences come from peripheral blood, collected around 19 weeks after starting pembrolizumab. The receptors were gathered from an adult with mismatch repair-deficient cancer.

This clone was detected only a few times. V is TRBV7-2 and J is TRBJ2-7; 8 nucleotides match TRBD2. The CDR3 loop spans 15 amino acids. Germline lookup yields CDR1 SGHTA and CDR2 FQGNSA. Losses at the gene ends were 3 bases for V and 3 bases for J; bases not matched to a gene: 7. Here the CDR3 reads CASSFTSGGFYEQYF. The DNA of the CDR3 is TGTGCCAGCAGCTTCACTAGCGGAGGGTTCTACGAGCAGTACTTC.

This rearrangement joins TRBV30 to TRBJ2-1; the D gene is possibly TRBD1 (6 bases). The CDR3 is 16 amino acids. CDR1 is GTSNPN, CDR2 SVGIG, per germline (reference sequence). Trimming shortened V by 7 bases and J by 0 bases, and 19 bases separated the two germline ends. CDR3 in amino acids: CASTGLNGNSYNEQFF. In DNA form, the CDR3 reads TGTGCCTCAACAGGGCTCAACGGGAACTCCTACAATGAGCAGTTCTTC.

The genes are TRBV28 and TRBJ1-5; D not certain. V was trimmed by 3 bases and J by 6 bases, leaving 9 bases between them. The CDR3 spans 13 residues. From germline, CDR1 is MDHEN and CDR2 SYDVKM. CDR3: CASSFDRAQPQHF. The CDR3 DNA is TGTGCCAGCAGTTTTGATAGGGCTCAGCCCCAGCATTTT.

The chain joins TRBV25-1 to TRBJ2-1; maybe TRBD1 (5 bases). The length of the CDR3 is 15 residues. Trimming left V 2 bases short and J 8 bases short, with 16 bases between. CDR1 and CDR2 from the germline V gene are MGHDK and SYGVNS. The CDR3 coding sequence is TGTGCCAGCAGTGAAATTACTCCCAGGGCCGATGAGCAGTTCTTC. Translation gives CASSEITPRADEQFF.

Note on this clone: The CDR3 carries no conserved terminal phenylalanine or tryptophan, so it likely arises from a read error. No DNA is shown, since the ends of the CDR3 on it are uncertain; the CDR3 is the one TCRdb lists. The chain carries TRBV20-1 and TRBJ1-5; the table's D call TRBD1 went unverified against the DNA. Germline V gene data show CDR1 as DFQATT and CDR2 as SNEGSKA (reference sequence). The CDR3 numbers 9 amino acids, ends counted. The CDR3 sequence: CSARTGPAR.

This chain links TRBV6-5 with TRBJ2-7; D possibly corresponds to TRBD1 (6 bases). The CDR3 loop spans 14 amino acids. Germline CDR1 MNHEY, CDR2 SVGAGI. V was pared by 2 bases and J by 5 bases, with 13 bases between. The CDR3 loop is CASSYGGQENEQYF. The CDR3, as DNA: TGTGCCAGCAGTTACGGGGGCCAAGAGAACGAGCAGTACTTC.

This rearrangement joins TRBV15 to TRBJ2-2; 12 bases are a match to TRBD2. This CDR3 contains 20 residues. In germline, CDR1 is LNHNV, CDR2 YYDKDF (reference sequence). J gave up 5 bases and V 0 bases, and 13 bases lay outside the gene matches. This chain's CDR3 is CATSRDQGASGRAVTGELFF. The CDR3 DNA follows: TGTGCCACCAGCAGAGATCAAGGGGCTAGCGGGAGGGCCGTAACCGGGGAGCTGTTTTTT.

V and J are TRBV6-5 and TRBJ2-5; D remains ambiguous. Germline-derived CDR1 and CDR2 are MNHEY and SVGAGI. The CDR3 runs to 14 residues. Deletions cut 2 bases from V and 4 bases from J, with 11 bases between. The CDR3 DNA follows: TGTGCCAGCAGTTACGTAGGCTTGGGAGAGACCCAGTACTTC. This sequence encodes CASSYVGLGETQYF.

V is TRBV6-1 and J is TRBJ1-5, with D hard to call. V dropped 1 base and J dropped 7 bases, with 14 bases sitting between them. The CDR3 totals 15 residues. Per the germline V gene, CDR1 is MNHNS and CDR2 is SASEGT. Here the CDR3 reads CASSEEILWSQPQHF. The CDR3, as DNA: TGTGCCAGCAGTGAAGAAATTTTGTGGTCCCAGCCCCAGCATTTT.

This sequence joins TRBV6-6 and TRBJ2-5; D not resolved. The ends were cut back, 5 bases at V and 5 bases at J, with 15 bases in the middle. The V gene's germline CDR1 is MNHNY and CDR2 SVGAGI (reference sequence). The CDR3 has 14 residues. The CDR3 is CASSTPPLTETQYF. CDR3 DNA sequence: TGTGCCAGCAGTACTCCCCCCCTCACGGAGACCCAGTACTTC.

This chain joins TRBV6-1 and TRBJ1-5; tentative D call: TRBD1 (6 bases). V was shortened by 2 bases and J by 6 bases, with 8 bases between the two germline ends. The CDR3 loop spans 13 amino acids. Germline V CDR1 and CDR2: MNHNS, SASEGT. CDR3: CASSERGGQPQHF. CDR3 nucleotide sequence: TGTGCCAGCAGTGAAAGGGGGGGTCAGCCCCAGCATTTT.

The genes are TRBV9 and TRBJ2-1; D gene uncertain. The CDR3 is 14 amino acids. Trimming removed 0 bases from V and 9 bases from J, with 13 bases in between. The germline CDR1 and CDR2 sequences are SGDLS and YYNGEE. The CDR3 DNA follows: TGTGCCAGCAGCGTAGATCCTAGTCCCCCTGAGCAGTTCTTC. Translation: CASSVDPSPPEQFF.

The CDR3 nucleotides read TGTGCCAGCTCCGGGACTAGCGGGTTCACAGATACGCAGTATTTT. Translation: CASSGTSGFTDTQYF. This rearrangement joins TRBV6-1 to TRBJ2-3; 12 bases agree with TRBD2. The germline CDR1 and CDR2 sequences are MNHNS and SASEGT. The CDR3 has 15 amino acids. V lost 8 bases and J lost 2; bases outside the gene matches: 5.

The chain uses TRBV2 and TRBJ2-1; tentative D call: TRBD1 (5 bases). V was cut by 3 bases and J by 1 base, with 7 bases left in between. In germline, CDR1 is SNHLY, CDR2 FYNNEI. This CDR3 comprises 14 residues. The CDR3 sequence is CASSDRASYNEQFF. The DNA for the CDR3 is TGTGCCAGCAGTGACAGGGCTTCCTACAATGAGCAGTTCTTC.

This chain connects TRBV30 to TRBJ2-7, with D maybe TRBD1 (5 bases). The CDR3 consists of 14 residues. The V end was cut by 0 bases, the J end by 2 bases, with 11 bases between. CDR1 and CDR2 from the germline V gene are GTSNPN and SVGIG (reference sequence). CDR3 in amino acids: CAWSVVGRPYEQYF. The CDR3 bases are TGTGCCTGGAGTGTTGTGGGGCGGCCCTACGAGCAGTACTTC.

The rearrangement uses TRBV9 and TRBJ1-1; weak D call: TRBD1 (5 bases). Trimming pared 4 bases from V and 4 bases from J, leaving 14 bases between. This CDR3 spans 14 amino acids. In germline, CDR1 is SGDLS, CDR2 YYNGEE. This CDR3 reads CASSPGVGGTEAFF. For the CDR3, the DNA is TGTGCCAGCAGCCCCGGGGTGGGGGGCACTGAAGCTTTCTTT.